What follows describes a single T cell receptor (beta chain). There are many counts of this clonotype. Its antigen is still unknown. One base away there is no much larger clone; base qualities are not given. This entry is derived from a study of T cell repertoires in cytomegalovirus infection (dated by TCRdb to 2018 to 2020). Study-level background: Because public TCR beta signatures pointed to carriage of CMV infection together with the matching HLA type, the HLA type of each donor mattered for the analysis.

The investigation overall reported the following: In the ex vivo response, HLA-C-restricted CMV-specific TCR beta clonotypes were dominant, and in two of eight donors the single most frequent clonotype came from this HLA-C-restricted group. Carriers of CMV infection plus the relevant HLA type were discriminated by the cumulative frequency of public TCR beta family members in the study cohort and in an independent roughly 370-donor cohort.

Sequenced using an Illumina HiSeq 1500. TCRdb itself trimmed the public reads at Q25 with fastp, ran MiXCR and retained productive beta chains. Here each entry gathers all rows of one CDR3 protein and keeps the most common genes and DNA. This sample is represented by 150,000 to 200,000 distinct CDR3 sequences; roughly 19% of them were singletons. The ten top clones hold approximately 3% of the sample. The sample was PBMCs. The receptor was isolated from a human donor in good health (CMV status not recorded). Some clones in this sample may be carry-over from other donors' samples.

CDR3 reads: CASSQAGVYGYTF. The nucleotides read TGCGCCAGCAGCCAAGCGGGCGTTTATGGCTACACCTTC. The rearrangement combines TRBV4-1 with TRBJ1-2, with the D gene too uncertain to name. From its cysteine to its phenylalanine, the CDR3 spans 13 amino acids. The retained sequence is limited to the CDR3, 39 bases, with the frame set at the first base. V sheds 1 base and J sheds 5 bases, leaving 8 bases between their ends. Sequences MGHRA (CDR1) and YSYEKL (CDR2) are obtained from the germline V gene.